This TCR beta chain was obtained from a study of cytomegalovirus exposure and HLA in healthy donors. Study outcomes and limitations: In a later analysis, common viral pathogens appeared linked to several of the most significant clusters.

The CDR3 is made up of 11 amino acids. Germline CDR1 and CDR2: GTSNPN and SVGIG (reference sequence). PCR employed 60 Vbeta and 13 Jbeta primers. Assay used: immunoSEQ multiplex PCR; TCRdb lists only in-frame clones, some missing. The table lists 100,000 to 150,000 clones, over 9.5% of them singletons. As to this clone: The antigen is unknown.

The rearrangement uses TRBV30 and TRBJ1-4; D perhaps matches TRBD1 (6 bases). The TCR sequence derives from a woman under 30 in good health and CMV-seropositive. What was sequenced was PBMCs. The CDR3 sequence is CAGGGNEKLFF. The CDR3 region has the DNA TGTGCAGGGGGTGGTAATGAAAAACTGTTTTTT.